Below, 12 T cell receptor beta chains from the same sample are listed, as sequenced in a study of cytomegalovirus exposure and HLA in healthy donors. Amplification used 60 Vbeta primers and 13 Jbeta primers. TCRdb's table, derived via immunoSEQ multiplex PCR, lists solely in-frame clones and lacks some. The repertoire holds about 120,000 clones, with roughly 82% as singletons. Material for sequencing was PBMCs. These receptors originate from a middle-aged woman in good health and CMV-seropositive.

CDR3 sequence (DNA): TGTGCCAGCAGTTTCTCCCGAGGGCAAACCCAGTACTTC. Translation: CASSFSRGQTQYF. V usage is TRBV27 and J usage is TRBJ2-5; a possible D gene is TRBD2 (5 bases). CDR3 length: 13 residues. V lost 3 bases to trimming and J lost 8 bases, with 13 bases between them. CDR1 MNHEY and CDR2 SMNVEV come from the germline V gene (reference sequence).

The rearrangement uses TRBV4-3 and TRBJ1-4; 12 bases agree with TRBD1. Germline CDR1 LGHNA, CDR2 YSLEER. V lost 5 bases, J lost 7 bases, and 8 bases stayed unmatched. The CDR3 totals 16 residues. The CDR3 region is CASSLGTGGRVEKLFF. The CDR3 DNA follows: TGCGCCAGCAGCTTGGGGACAGGGGGCCGAGTTGAAAAACTGTTTTTT.

The rearrangement joins TRBV7-2 to TRBJ1-5; TRBD1 matches at 8 bases. After removal of 5 bases from V and 4 bases from J, the junction contained 16 bases not matched to a gene. CDR1 is SGHTA and CDR2 is FQGNSA in the germline V gene. The CDR3 has 18 residues. The CDR3 sequence is CASSPRQGTPAFNQPQHF. In DNA, the CDR3 is TGTGCCAGCAGCCCAAGACAGGGGACCCCAGCCTTTAATCAGCCCCAGCATTTT.

V usage is TRBV9 and J usage is TRBJ1-4, with D possibly matching TRBD1 (5 bases). The length of the CDR3 is 15 residues. Germline CDR1 is SGDLS and CDR2 is YYNGEE. V lost 0 bases to trimming and J lost 7 bases, with 13 bases between them. CDR3 in amino acids: CASSVAGVIGEKLFF. For the CDR3, the DNA is TGTGCCAGCAGCGTAGCGGGGGTTATAGGTGAAAAACTGTTTTTT.

This clone was counted a few times. The V gene is TRBV7-9, the J gene TRBJ2-7; 7 bases are a match to TRBD1. CDR1 and CDR2 from the germline V gene are SEHNR and FQNEAQ (reference sequence). The CDR3 has 15 residues. The junction had 9 bases not matched to a gene; V was cut back by 2 bases and J by 5 bases. CDR3 coding DNA: TGTGCCAGCAGCTTATCCCCGTCACAGGGGAACGAGCAGTACTTC. Protein sequence: CASSLSPSQGNEQYF.

The CDR3 nucleotides read TGTGCCAGCAGCAGGAAGGCAGGGATATATGGCTACACCTTC. It is translated as CASSRKAGIYGYTF. This chain connects TRBV6-6 to TRBJ1-2; a weak D match, TRBD1 (5 bases). Germline values: CDR1 MNHNY, CDR2 SVGAGI (reference sequence). Trimming pared 6 bases from V and 5 bases from J, leaving 16 bases between. The CDR3 contains 14 residues.

This chain connects TRBV7-2 to TRBJ2-7, with D possibly matching TRBD1 (5 bases). Germline CDR1 is SGHTA and CDR2 is FQGNSA. The germline V and J ends were trimmed by 2 bases and 3 bases, with 11 bases remaining between them. The CDR3 sequence is 14 residues long. The CDR3 protein is CASSLSAQGYEQYF. The CDR3 DNA is TGTGCCAGCAGCTTAAGCGCTCAGGGCTACGAGCAGTACTTC.

To note about this clone: One end of the junction does not line up with germline, which may come from a read error. The sample has other DNA sequences that encode this CDR3 too. The CDR3 reads CASSLAGAPGEQYF. The DNA for the CDR3 is TGTGCCAGCAGCCTAGCGGGGGCACCTGGCGAGCAGTACTTC. The rearrangement joins TRBV7-9 to TRBJ2-7, with TRBD2 matching over 10 bases. The CDR3 covers 14 residues. The germline CDR1 and CDR2 sequences are SEHNR and FQNEAQ (reference sequence). The whole variable domain, remainder taken from reference TRBV7-9 and TRBJ2-7, is DTGVSQNPRHKITKRGQNVTFRCDPISEHNRLYWYRQTLGQGPEFLTYFQNEAQLEKSRLLSDRFSAERPKGSFSTLEIQRTEQGDSAMYLCASSLAGAPGEQYFGPGTRLTVT.

The chain carries TRBV19 and TRBJ1-4; D is unclear. Germline loops: CDR1 LNHDA, CDR2 SQIVND (reference sequence). Trimming removed 1 base from V and 8 bases from J, with 14 bases in between. The CDR3 is 15 residues long. DNA for the CDR3: TGTGCCAGTAGTATAGGTCGAGGGAATTTAGAAAAACTGTTTTTT. Its translation is CASSIGRGNLEKLFF. The variable domain in full, completed from reference TRBV19 and TRBJ1-4, reads DGGITQSPKYLFRKEGQNVTLSCEQNLNHDAMYWYRQDPGQGLRLIYYSQIVNDFQKGDIAEGYSVSREKKESFPLTVTSAQKNPTAFYLCASSIGRGNLEKLFFGSGTQLSVL.

V and J are TRBV28 and TRBJ2-1; TRBD2 aligns across 9 bases. After removal of 3 bases from V and 7 bases from J, the junction contained 7 bases not matched to a gene. The CDR3 has 15 amino acids. Germline lookup yields CDR1 MDHEN and CDR2 SYDVKM. The DNA of the CDR3 is TGTGCCAGCAGTTTGGGGGTCGCGGGAGGGAATGAGCAGTTCTTC. It encodes CASSLGVAGGNEQFF.

V is TRBV7-2 and J is TRBJ1-5; D might be TRBD1 (5 bases). CDR1 is SGHTA and CDR2 is FQGNSA in the germline V gene. V was clipped by 1 base and J by 0 bases, with 13 bases between them. The CDR3 spans 17 residues. The CDR3 region has the DNA TGTGCCAGCAGCTTAGGTCGACAGTTAGGTAGCAATCAGCCCCAGCATTTT. Translation gives CASSLGRQLGSNQPQHF.

This chain links TRBV7-2 with TRBJ2-2, with D possibly being TRBD2 (5 bases). Germline values: CDR1 SGHTA, CDR2 FQGNSA. CDR3 length: 15 residues. The V and J ends lost 4 bases and 3 bases respectively, with 12 bases between them. DNA of the CDR3: TGTGCCAGCAGCTCCTCTAGCTACTACACCGGGGAGCTGTTTTTT. It is translated as CASSSSSYYTGELFF.